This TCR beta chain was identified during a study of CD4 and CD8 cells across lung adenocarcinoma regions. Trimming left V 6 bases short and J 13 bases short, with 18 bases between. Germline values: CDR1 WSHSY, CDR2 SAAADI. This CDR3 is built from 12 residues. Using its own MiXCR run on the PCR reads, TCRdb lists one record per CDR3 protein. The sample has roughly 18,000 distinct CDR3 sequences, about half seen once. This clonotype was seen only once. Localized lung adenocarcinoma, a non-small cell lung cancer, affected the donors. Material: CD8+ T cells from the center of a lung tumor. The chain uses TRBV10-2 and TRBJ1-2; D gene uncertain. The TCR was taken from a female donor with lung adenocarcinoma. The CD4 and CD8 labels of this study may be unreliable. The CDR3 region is CASRSPSWWFTF. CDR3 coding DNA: TGCGCCAGCAGGTCCCCCAGCTGGTGGTTCACCTTC.